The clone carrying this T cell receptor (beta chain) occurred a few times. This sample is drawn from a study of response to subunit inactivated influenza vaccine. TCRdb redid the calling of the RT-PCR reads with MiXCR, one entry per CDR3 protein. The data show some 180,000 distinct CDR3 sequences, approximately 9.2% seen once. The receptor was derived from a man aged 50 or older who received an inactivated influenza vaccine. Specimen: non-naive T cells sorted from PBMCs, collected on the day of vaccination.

CDR3 bases: TGTGCCAGCAGCGACCCGGGACAGTCCTACAATGAGCAGTTCTTC. Translation: CASSDPGQSYNEQFF. The chain couples TRBV7-9 to TRBJ2-1, with 7 bases identical to TRBD1. V lost 5 bases and J lost 1; bases outside the gene matches: 5. The length of the CDR3 is 15 residues. The germline V gene encodes CDR1 SEHNR and CDR2 FQNEAQ (reference sequence). Full variable domain (missing parts from reference TRBV7-9 and TRBJ2-1): DTGVSQNPRHKITKRGQNVTFRCDPISEHNRLYWYRQTLGQGPEFLTYFQNEAQLEKSRLLSDRFSAERPKGSFSTLEIQRTEQGDSAMYLCASSDPGQSYNEQFFGPGTRLTVL.